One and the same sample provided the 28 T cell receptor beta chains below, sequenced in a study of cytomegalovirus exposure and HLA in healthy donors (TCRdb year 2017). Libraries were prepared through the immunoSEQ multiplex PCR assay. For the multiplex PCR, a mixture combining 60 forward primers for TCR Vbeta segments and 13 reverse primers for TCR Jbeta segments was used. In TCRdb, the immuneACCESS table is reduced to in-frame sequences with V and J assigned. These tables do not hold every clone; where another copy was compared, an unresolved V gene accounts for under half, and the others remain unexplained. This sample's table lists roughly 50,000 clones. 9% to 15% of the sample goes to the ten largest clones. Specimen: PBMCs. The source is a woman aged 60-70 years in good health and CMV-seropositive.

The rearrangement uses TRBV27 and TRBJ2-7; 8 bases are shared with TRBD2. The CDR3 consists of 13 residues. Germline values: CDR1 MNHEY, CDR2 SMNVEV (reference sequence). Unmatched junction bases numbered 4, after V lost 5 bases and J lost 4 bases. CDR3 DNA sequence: TGTGCCAGCAGTCCTGGACTAGCTTACGAGCAGTACTTC. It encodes CASSPGLAYEQYF.

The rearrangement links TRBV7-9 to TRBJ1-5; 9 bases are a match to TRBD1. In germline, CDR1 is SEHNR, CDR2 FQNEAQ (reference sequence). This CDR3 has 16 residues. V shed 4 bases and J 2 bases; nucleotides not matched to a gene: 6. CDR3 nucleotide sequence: TGTGCCAGCAGCTCGGGACAGGGAGCGGGCAATCAGCCCCAGCATTTT. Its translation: CASSSGQGAGNQPQHF.

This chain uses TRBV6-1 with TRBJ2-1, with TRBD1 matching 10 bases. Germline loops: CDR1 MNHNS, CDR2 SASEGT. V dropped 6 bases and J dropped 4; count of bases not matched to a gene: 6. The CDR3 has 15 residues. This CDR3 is CASSDRGQRYNEQFF. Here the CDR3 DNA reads TGTGCCAGCAGCGACAGGGGGCAACGGTACAATGAGCAGTTCTTC.

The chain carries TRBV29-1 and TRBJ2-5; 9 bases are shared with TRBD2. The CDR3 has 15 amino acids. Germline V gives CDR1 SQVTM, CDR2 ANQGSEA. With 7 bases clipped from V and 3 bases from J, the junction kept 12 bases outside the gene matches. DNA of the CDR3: TGCAGCGCTGCCTTACGGACTAGCGAGGAAGAGACCCAGTACTTC. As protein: CSAALRTSEEETQYF. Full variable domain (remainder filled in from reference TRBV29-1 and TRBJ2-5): SAVISQKPSRDICQRGTSLTIQCQVDSQVTMMFWYRQQPGQSLTLIATANQGSEATYESGFVIDKFPISRPNLTFSTLTVSNMSPEDSSIYLCSAALRTSEEETQYFGPGTRLLVL.

CDR3 sequence (DNA): TGCGCCAGCAGCTTGCCGACAGGGATTGCCGAGCAGTACTTC. Encoded protein: CASSLPTGIAEQYF. V gene TRBV5-1 combines with J gene TRBJ2-7; TRBD1 agrees at 7 bases. This CDR3 has 14 amino acids. Trimming at V came to 1 base and at J to 6 bases, leaving 7 bases not matched to a gene. Germline V gives CDR1 SGHRS, CDR2 YFSETQ.

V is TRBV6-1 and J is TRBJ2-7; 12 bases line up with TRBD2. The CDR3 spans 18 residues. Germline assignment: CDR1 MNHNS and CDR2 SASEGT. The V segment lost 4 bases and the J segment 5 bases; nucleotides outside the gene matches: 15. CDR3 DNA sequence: TGTGCCAGCAGTGCAAGACTAGCGGGGGTAACGGGGCCCCACGAGCAGTACTTC. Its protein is CASSARLAGVTGPHEQYF.

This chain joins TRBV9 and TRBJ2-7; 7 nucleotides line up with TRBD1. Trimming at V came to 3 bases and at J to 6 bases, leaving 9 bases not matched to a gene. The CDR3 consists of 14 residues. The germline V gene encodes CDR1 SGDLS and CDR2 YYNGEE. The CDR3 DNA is TGTGCCAGCAGCGCCACCGGACAGGCAGGCGAGCAGTACTTC. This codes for CASSATGQAGEQYF.

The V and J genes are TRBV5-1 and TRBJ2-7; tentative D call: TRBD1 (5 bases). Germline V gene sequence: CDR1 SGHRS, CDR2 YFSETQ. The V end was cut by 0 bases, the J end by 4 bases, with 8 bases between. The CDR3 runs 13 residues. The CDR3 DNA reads TGCGCCAGCAGCTTGGTGAACAGGTACGAGCAGTACTTC. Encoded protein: CASSLVNRYEQYF.

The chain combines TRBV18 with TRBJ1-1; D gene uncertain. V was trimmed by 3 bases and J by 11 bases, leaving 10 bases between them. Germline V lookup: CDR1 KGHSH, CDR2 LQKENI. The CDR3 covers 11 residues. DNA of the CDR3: TGTGCCAGCTCACCCCGGGATGTTGCTTTCTTT. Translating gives CASSPRDVAFF. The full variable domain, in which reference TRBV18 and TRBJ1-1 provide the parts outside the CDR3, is NAGVMQNPRHLVRRRGQEARLRCSPMKGHSHVYWYRQLPEEGLKFMVYLQKENIIDESGMPKERFSAEFPKEGPSILRIQQVVRGDSAAYFCASSPRDVAFFGQGTRLTVV.

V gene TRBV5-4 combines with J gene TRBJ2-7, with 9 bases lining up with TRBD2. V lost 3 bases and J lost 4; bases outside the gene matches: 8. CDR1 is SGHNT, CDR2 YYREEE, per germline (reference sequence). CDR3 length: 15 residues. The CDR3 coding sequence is TGTGCCAGCAGCTCCACCGGGACTAGCAGGTACGAGCAGTACTTC. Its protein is CASSSTGTSRYEQYF.

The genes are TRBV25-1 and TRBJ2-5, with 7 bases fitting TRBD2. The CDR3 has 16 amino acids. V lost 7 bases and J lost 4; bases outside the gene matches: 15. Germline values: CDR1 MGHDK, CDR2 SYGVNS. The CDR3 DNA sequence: TGTGCCAGCATTGGGTGGAAAGCGGGGAGTTCAGAGACCCAGTACTTC. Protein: CASIGWKAGSSETQYF. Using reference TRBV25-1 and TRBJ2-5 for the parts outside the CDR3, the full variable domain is EADIYQTPRYLVIGTGKKITLECSQTMGHDKMYWYQQDPGMELHLIHYSYGVNSTEKGDLSSESTVSRIRTEHFPLTLESARPSHTSQYLCASIGWKAGSSETQYFGPGTRLLVL.

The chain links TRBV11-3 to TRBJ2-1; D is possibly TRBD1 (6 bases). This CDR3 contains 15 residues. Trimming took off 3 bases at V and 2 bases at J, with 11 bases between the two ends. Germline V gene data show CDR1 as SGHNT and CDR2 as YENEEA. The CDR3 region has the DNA TGTGCCAGCAGCTTTCTACAGGGAACCTACAATGAGCAGTTCTTC. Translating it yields CASSFLQGTYNEQFF.

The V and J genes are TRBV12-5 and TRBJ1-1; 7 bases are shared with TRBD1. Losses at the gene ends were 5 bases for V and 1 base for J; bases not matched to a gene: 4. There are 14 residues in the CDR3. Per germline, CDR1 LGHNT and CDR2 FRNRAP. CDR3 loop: CASGPGQTNTEAFF. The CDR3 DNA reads TGTGCTAGTGGTCCGGGACAGACGAACACTGAAGCTTTCTTT.

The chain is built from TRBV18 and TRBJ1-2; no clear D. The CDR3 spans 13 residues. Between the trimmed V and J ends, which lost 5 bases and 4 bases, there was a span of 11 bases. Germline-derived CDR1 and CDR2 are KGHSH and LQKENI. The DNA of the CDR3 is TGTGCCAGCTCAGCCGGGGAGGGCTATGGCTACACCTTC. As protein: CASSAGEGYGYTF.

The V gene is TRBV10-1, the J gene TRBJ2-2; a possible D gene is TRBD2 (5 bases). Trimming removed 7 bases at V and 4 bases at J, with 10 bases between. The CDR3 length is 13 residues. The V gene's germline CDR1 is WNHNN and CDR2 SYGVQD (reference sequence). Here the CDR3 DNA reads TGCGCCAGCATAGAGGGAATCACCGGGGAGCTGTTTTTT. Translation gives CASIEGITGELFF.

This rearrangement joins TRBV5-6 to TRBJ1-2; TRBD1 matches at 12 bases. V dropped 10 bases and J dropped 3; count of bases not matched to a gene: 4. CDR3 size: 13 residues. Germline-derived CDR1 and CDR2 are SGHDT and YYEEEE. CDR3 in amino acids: CAGGTGGYYGYTF. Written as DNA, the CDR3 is TGTGCCGGGGGGACAGGGGGCTACTATGGCTACACCTTC.

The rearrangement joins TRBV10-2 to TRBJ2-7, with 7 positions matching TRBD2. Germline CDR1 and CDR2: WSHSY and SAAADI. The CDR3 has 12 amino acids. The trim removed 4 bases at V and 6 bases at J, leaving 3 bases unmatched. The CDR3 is CASSVGLGEQYF. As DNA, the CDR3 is TGCGCCAGCAGTGTCGGACTAGGCGAGCAGTACTTC.

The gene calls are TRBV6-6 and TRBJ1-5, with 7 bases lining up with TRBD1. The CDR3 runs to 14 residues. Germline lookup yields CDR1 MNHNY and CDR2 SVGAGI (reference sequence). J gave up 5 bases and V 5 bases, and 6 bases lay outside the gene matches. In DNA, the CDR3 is TGTGCCAGCAGTCGGGACAGTAGTTATCAGCCCCAGCATTTT. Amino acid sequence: CASSRDSSYQPQHF.

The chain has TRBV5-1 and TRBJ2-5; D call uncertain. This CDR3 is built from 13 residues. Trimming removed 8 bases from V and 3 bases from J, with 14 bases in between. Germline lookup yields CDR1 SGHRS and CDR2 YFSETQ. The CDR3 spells CASNEHTKETQYF. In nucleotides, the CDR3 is TGCGCCAGTAACGAACATACCAAAGAGACCCAGTACTTC.

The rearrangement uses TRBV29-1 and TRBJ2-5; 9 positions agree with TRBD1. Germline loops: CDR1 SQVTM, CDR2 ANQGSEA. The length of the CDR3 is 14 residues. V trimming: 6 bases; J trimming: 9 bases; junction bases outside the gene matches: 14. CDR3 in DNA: TGCAGCGTCCACCCGGGACAGGGATGGGGGGCCCAGTACTTC. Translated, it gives CSVHPGQGWGAQYF.

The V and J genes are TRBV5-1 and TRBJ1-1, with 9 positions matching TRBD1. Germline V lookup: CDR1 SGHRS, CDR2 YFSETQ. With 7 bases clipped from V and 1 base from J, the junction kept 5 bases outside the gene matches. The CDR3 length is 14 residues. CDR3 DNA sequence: TGCGCCAGCTGTACGGGACAGGGGAACACTGAAGCTTTCTTT. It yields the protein CASCTGQGNTEAFF.

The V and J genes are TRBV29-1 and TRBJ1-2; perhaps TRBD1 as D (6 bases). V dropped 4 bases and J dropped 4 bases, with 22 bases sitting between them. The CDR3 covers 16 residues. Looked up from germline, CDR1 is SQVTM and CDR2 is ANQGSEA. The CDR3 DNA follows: TGCAGCGTTGCTGGGGACCCAGGGGTCCTAGGCTATGGCTACACCTTC. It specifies CSVAGDPGVLGYGYTF. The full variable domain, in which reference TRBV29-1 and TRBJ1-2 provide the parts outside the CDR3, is SAVISQKPSRDICQRGTSLTIQCQVDSQVTMMFWYRQQPGQSLTLIATANQGSEATYESGFVIDKFPISRPNLTFSTLTVSNMSPEDSSIYLCSVAGDPGVLGYGYTFGSGTRLTVV.

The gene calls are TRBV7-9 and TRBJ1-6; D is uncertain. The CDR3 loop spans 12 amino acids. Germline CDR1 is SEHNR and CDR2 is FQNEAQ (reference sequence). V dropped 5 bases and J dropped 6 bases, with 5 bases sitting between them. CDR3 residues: CASSGGNSPLHF. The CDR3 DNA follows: TGTGCCAGCAGCGGCGGTAATTCACCCCTCCACTTT.

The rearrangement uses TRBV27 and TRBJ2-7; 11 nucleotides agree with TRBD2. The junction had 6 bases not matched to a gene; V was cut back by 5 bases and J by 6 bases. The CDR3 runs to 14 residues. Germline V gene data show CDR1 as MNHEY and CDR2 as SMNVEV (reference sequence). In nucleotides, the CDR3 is TGTGCCAGCAGTCGATCTAGCGGGGGGCTCGAGCAGTACTTC. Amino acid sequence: CASSRSSGGLEQYF.

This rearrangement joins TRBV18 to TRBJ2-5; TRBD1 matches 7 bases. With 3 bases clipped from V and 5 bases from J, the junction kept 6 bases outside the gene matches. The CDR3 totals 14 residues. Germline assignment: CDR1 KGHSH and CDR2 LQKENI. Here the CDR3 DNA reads TGTGCCAGCTCACCTAGTGAGGGGGCTGAGACCCAGTACTTC. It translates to CASSPSEGAETQYF.

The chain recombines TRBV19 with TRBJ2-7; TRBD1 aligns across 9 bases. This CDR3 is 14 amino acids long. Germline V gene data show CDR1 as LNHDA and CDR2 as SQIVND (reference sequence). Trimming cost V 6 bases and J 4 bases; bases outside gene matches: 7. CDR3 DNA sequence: TGTGCCAGTAGGGGACAGGGCTTGATGTACGAGCAGTACTTC. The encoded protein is CASRGQGLMYEQYF.

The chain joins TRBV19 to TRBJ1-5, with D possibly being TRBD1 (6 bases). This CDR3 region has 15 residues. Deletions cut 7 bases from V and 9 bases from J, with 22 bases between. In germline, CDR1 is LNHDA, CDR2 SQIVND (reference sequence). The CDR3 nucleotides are TGTGCCAGTATTGGGGGGGTGGAGGGGGTTGTGCCCCAGCATTTT. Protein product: CASIGGVEGVVPQHF.

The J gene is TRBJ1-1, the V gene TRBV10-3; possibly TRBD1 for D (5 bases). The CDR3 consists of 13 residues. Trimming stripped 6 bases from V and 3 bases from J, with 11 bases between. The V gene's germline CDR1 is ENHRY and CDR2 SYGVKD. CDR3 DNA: TGTGCCATCAGGGGAATAGGGGACACTGAAGCTTTCTTT. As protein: CAIRGIGDTEAFF.